This T cell receptor (beta chain) was found in a study of shared clonotypes between healthy human individuals. Across the whole study: Each donor had three CD4 naive, three CD4 memory, two CD8 naive and one CD8 memory plate.

With 0 bases removed from V and 6 bases from J, the gap between germline ends came to 13 bases. CDR3 length: 14 residues. Germline lookup yields CDR1 SGDLS and CDR2 YYNGEE. Method: immunoSEQ multiplex PCR; TCRdb's copy keeps in-frame clones and lacks some. The repertoire has roughly 2 million clones, just under 95% of them found once; the top ten carry about 1.1%. Terminally differentiated effector memory CD45RA+ cells were left out of the naive CD8 fraction, which was CD45RO-negative and positively selected for CCR7. The TCR comes from a man in his late teens or twenties in good health. Sequences were obtained from naive CD8+ T cells sorted from blood. This chain connects TRBV9 to TRBJ2-7; possibly TRBD1 for D (5 bases). DNA for the CDR3: TGTGCCAGCAGCGTAGAGGGCAGGGTTAGCGAGCAGTACTTC. This encodes CASSVEGRVSEQYF.